Presented here are 30 T cell receptor beta chains from one specimen sequenced in a study of blood T cells in healthy people across ages. A second PCR, run for roughly 7 to 12 cycles, used a sample-barcoded 5' primer plus a J-beta primer mix. TCRdb ran MiXCR on the 5' RACE reads and lists one entry per CDR3 protein. The data contain approximately 800,000 distinct CDR3 sequences, under 30% of them singletons. The same data also contributed to another study, on T cells of mothers and their children.

The sample taken for sequencing was blood. The receptors derive from a boy aged 5 to 17 in good health.

With respect to this clonotype: A much more abundant neighbour one base away suggests this may be a read error. This rearrangement joins TRBV11-2 to TRBJ2-7; D is perhaps TRBD1 (5 bases). V lost 2 bases and J 5 bases, leaving 7 bases between the germline ends. The CDR3 is 12 residues long. In germline, CDR1 is SGHAT, CDR2 FQNNGV. In nucleotides, the CDR3 is TGTGCCAGCAGCTTAATGACAGACGAGCAGTACTTC. It encodes CASSLMTDEQYF.

The chain uses TRBV7-9 and TRBJ2-7; no firm D call. Germline assignment: CDR1 SEHNR and CDR2 FQNEAQ (reference sequence). This CDR3 is built from 12 residues. Trimming shortened V by 5 bases and J by 5 bases, and 10 bases separated the two germline ends. DNA of the CDR3: TGTGCCAGCAGCCAACTGAGTAACGAGCAGTACTTC. It encodes CASSQLSNEQYF.

This clonotype was found a few times. The J gene is TRBJ1-4, the V gene TRBV12-3 or TRBV12-4; no firm D call. V shed 3 bases and J shed 8 bases, with 25 bases lying between them. The CDR3 consists of 18 residues. The DNA of the CDR3 is TGTGCCAGCAGTTTTAGCGTCGAGAGGCACTCTCTGCAGGAAAAACTGTTTTTT. Residues: CASSFSVERHSLQEKLFF.

The genes are TRBV7-9 and TRBJ2-1; TRBD2 matches 14 bases. With V trimmed by 1 base and J by 5 bases, 7 bases remained unmatched. Per germline, CDR1 SEHNR and CDR2 FQNEAQ (reference sequence). CDR3 length: 18 residues. The chain's CDR3 is CASSLGYGTSGGNNEQFF. The CDR3 DNA sequence: TGTGCCAGCAGCTTAGGCTACGGGACTAGCGGGGGAAACAATGAGCAGTTCTTC.

V usage is TRBV15 and J usage is TRBJ2-1; 7 bases are a match to TRBD2. There are 14 residues in the CDR3. The V gene end was trimmed by 5 bases and the J gene end by 1 base; junction bases not matched to a gene: 2. Germline CDR1 and CDR2: LNHNV and YYDKDF (reference sequence). The CDR3 loop is CATSRGGSYNEQFF. CDR3 bases: TGTGCCACCAGCCGCGGGGGTTCCTACAATGAGCAGTTCTTC.

The table lists this clonotype with a few counts. This chain joins TRBV20-1 and TRBJ2-1; no definite D call. V lost 2 bases and J lost 0, with 14 bases in between. This CDR3 has 16 amino acids. CDR1 DFQATT and CDR2 SNEGSKA come from the germline V gene (reference sequence). The CDR3 bases are TGCAGTGCTAGAACCTCCACCCAGAGCTCCTACAATGAGCAGTTCTTC. Protein: CSARTSTQSSYNEQFF.

There are a few counts of this clonotype. The J gene is TRBJ2-1, the V gene TRBV9, with TRBD1 as a possible D gene (6 bases). Trimming cost V 4 bases and J 7 bases, with 12 bases left between them. CDR1 SGDLS and CDR2 YYNGEE come from the germline V gene. The CDR3 runs to 13 residues. CDR3 DNA sequence: TGTGCCAGCAGCTACACAGGGATGAATGAGCAGTTCTTC. Translating it yields CASSYTGMNEQFF.

A word on this clonotype: A much larger clone differs by one base, so this may be a read error. Written as DNA, the CDR3 is TGTGCCAGCAGTTTTACGGGGAGCAGGGGGGCCCAGTACTTC. Residues: CASSFTGSRGAQYF. The J gene is TRBJ2-5, the V gene TRBV12-3 or TRBV12-4; D possibly corresponds to TRBD1 (7 bases). CDR3 length: 14 amino acids. V dropped 3 bases and J dropped 9 bases, with 17 bases sitting between them.

The rearrangement uses TRBV3-1 and TRBJ2-7, with TRBD2 matching 7 bases. V trimming: 0 bases; J trimming: 5 bases; junction bases outside the gene matches: 10. From germline, CDR1 is LGHDT and CDR2 YNNKEL (reference sequence). CDR3 length: 16 residues. CDR3 nucleotides: TGTGCCAGCAGCCAAGACCTCACCGGGACTAATAACGAGCAGTACTTC. Its translation is CASSQDLTGTNNEQYF.

This clonotype appeared once. The V call is TRBV20-1, the J call TRBJ2-1; D possibly corresponds to TRBD2 (5 bases). V lost 7 bases to trimming and J lost 9 bases, with 16 bases between them. This CDR3 is built from 12 residues. Per the germline V gene, CDR1 is DFQATT and CDR2 is SNEGSKA (reference sequence). This CDR3 reads CSVGLAKGEQFF. CDR3 DNA: TGCAGTGTAGGGCTAGCTAAAGGTGAGCAGTTCTTC.

This chain links TRBV7-9 with TRBJ2-5; 8 bases are shared with TRBD1. This CDR3 is built from 13 residues. Trimming at V came to 5 bases and at J to 8 bases, leaving 7 bases not matched to a gene. Germline CDR1 SEHNR, CDR2 FQNEAQ (reference sequence). The CDR3 here is CASSRSGQGTQYF. DNA of the CDR3: TGTGCCAGCAGCCGGAGCGGACAGGGCACCCAGTACTTC.

J is TRBJ2-7 and V is TRBV2, with TRBD1 matching over 8 bases. CDR1 and CDR2 from the germline V gene are SNHLY and FYNNEI. This CDR3 contains 14 residues. After removal of 6 bases from V and 6 bases from J, the junction contained 10 bases not matched to a gene. CDR3 region: CASSGQGTSLEQYF. The CDR3, as DNA: TGTGCCAGCAGCGGACAGGGTACCTCTCTCGAGCAGTACTTC.

This clonotype was counted many times. The genes are TRBV20-1 and TRBJ2-5; D is undetermined. Germline V gene data show CDR1 as DFQATT and CDR2 as SNEGSKA (reference sequence). There are 11 residues in the CDR3. V was cut by 4 bases and J by 5 bases, with 8 bases left in between. Written as DNA, the CDR3 is TGCAGTGCTAACAGAAGGGAGACCCAGTACTTC. Translation: CSANRRETQYF.

This chain uses TRBV12-3 or TRBV12-4 with TRBJ2-6; D gene ambiguous. V was cut by 8 bases and J by 1 base, with 9 bases left in between. The CDR3 is made up of 14 amino acids. CDR3 protein: CASGSLSGANVLTF. In DNA, the CDR3 is TGTGCCAGCGGAAGTTTATCTGGGGCCAACGTCCTGACTTTC.

Only a few counts were recorded for this clonotype. The J gene is TRBJ1-6, the V gene TRBV20-1; TRBD1 agrees at 9 bases. The ends lost 0 bases at V and 14 bases at J; junction bases unmatched: 14. Looked up from germline, CDR1 is DFQATT and CDR2 is SNEGSKA (reference sequence). This CDR3 contains 16 residues. The CDR3 region is CSAREGFGTGRITLHF. For the CDR3, the DNA is TGCAGTGCTAGAGAGGGGTTTGGGACAGGGCGGATCACCCTCCACTTT.

This clonotype was detected a few times. This chain connects TRBV2 to TRBJ2-1, with 10 bases aligning to TRBD2. The J segment lost 2 bases and the V segment lost 9 bases, leaving 7 bases of the junction unmatched. The CDR3 extends over 15 amino acids. CDR1 is SNHLY and CDR2 is FYNNEI in the germline V gene. Written as DNA, the CDR3 is TGTGCCAGTCTTCCTACTAGCGGGGCCTACAATGAGCAGTTCTTC. It encodes CASLPTSGAYNEQFF.

V usage is TRBV11-2 and J usage is TRBJ2-1, with a tentative D call TRBD2 (6 bases). The CDR3 has 14 residues. CDR1 SGHAT and CDR2 FQNNGV come from the germline V gene. V was clipped by 5 bases and J by 5 bases, with 13 bases between them. As DNA, the CDR3 is TGTGCCAGCAGCAGGAGGGGTATCGACAATGAGCAGTTCTTC. This gives the protein CASSRRGIDNEQFF.

This clonotype appeared a few times. The chain uses TRBV29-1 and TRBJ2-3; D not certain. The V and J ends lost 4 bases and 0 bases respectively, with 14 bases between them. From germline, CDR1 is SQVTM and CDR2 ANQGSEA. This CDR3 comprises 15 residues. CDR3 DNA: TGCAGCGTTGCTCCAGGCACCTCTAGCACAGATACGCAGTATTTT. This sequence encodes CSVAPGTSSTDTQYF.

This clonotype has a handful of counts. The chain is built from TRBV12-3 or TRBV12-4 and TRBJ2-5; D is ambiguous. This CDR3 contains 14 residues. Trimming left V 0 bases short and J 2 bases short, with 7 bases between. This CDR3 is CASSLAWGQETQYF. In DNA form, the CDR3 reads TGTGCCAGCAGTTTAGCGTGGGGACAAGAGACCCAGTACTTC.

This clonotype was observed a few times. The chain uses TRBV21-1 and TRBJ2-5; no check of the table's D call, TRBD1, against the DNA was made. The J call is doubtful: the DNA matches TRBJ2-7 better. TRBV21-1 is a pseudogene locus. The CDR3 is 15 amino acids. Written as DNA, the CDR3 is TGTGCCAGCAGCAAAAACGGGACAGACCCCTACGAGCAGTACTTC. The encoded protein is CASSKNGTDPYEQYF.

The chain uses TRBV5-1 and TRBJ1-2, with 7 bases matching TRBD1. This CDR3 spans 14 amino acids. CDR1 is SGHRS, CDR2 YFSETQ, per germline. The ends lost 7 bases at V and 0 bases at J; junction bases unmatched: 6. This CDR3 is CASGHRGANYGYTF. Written as DNA, the CDR3 is TGCGCCAGCGGACACAGGGGAGCTAACTATGGCTACACCTTC.

The gene calls are TRBV20-1 and TRBJ2-2; possibly TRBD2 for D (5 bases). The length of the CDR3 is 16 residues. Trimming took 2 bases from V and 4 from J, leaving 17 bases between them. The germline V gene encodes CDR1 DFQATT and CDR2 SNEGSKA (reference sequence). The chain's CDR3 is CSARSRAAGLTGELFF. The CDR3 DNA reads as TGCAGTGCTAGATCGAGGGCTGCGGGCCTCACCGGGGAGCTGTTTTTT.

The chain employs TRBV29-1 and TRBJ2-7; 8 nucleotides match TRBD2. The CDR3 has 15 amino acids. J gave up 0 bases and V 4 bases, and 8 bases lay outside the gene matches. From germline, CDR1 is SQVTM and CDR2 ANQGSEA. In DNA, the CDR3 is TGCAGCGTTGCCTCGGGGGCGGGAGGCTCCTACGAGCAGTACTTC. The encoded protein is CSVASGAGGSYEQYF.

This rearrangement joins TRBV4-2 to TRBJ2-7, with 7 bases matching TRBD1. CDR1 and CDR2 from the germline V gene are LGHNA and YNFKEQ. V shed 5 bases and J 4 bases; nucleotides not matched to a gene: 8. The CDR3 has 14 amino acids. The CDR3 sequence: CASSNRDSPYEQYF. CDR3 coding DNA: TGTGCCAGCAGCAACCGGGACAGTCCTTACGAGCAGTACTTC.

This clonotype was recorded a few times. This chain uses TRBV7-2 with TRBJ2-5; 10 bases are shared with TRBD2. V gave up 6 bases and J gave up 4 bases; unmatched junction bases: 11. The CDR3 has 16 residues. Germline V CDR1 and CDR2: SGHTA, FQGNSA. This CDR3 reads CASSPFSGGAGETQYF. CDR3 sequence (DNA): TGTGCCAGCAGTCCCTTCAGCGGGGGGGCCGGAGAGACCCAGTACTTC.

This rearrangement joins TRBV2 to TRBJ1-4; D not certain. The V end lost 3 bases, the J end lost 0 bases, and 5 bases lay between the germline ends. Germline CDR1 and CDR2: SNHLY and FYNNEI. The CDR3 runs 14 residues. CDR3: CASSEAATNEKLFF. The CDR3 DNA follows: TGTGCCAGCAGTGAGGCCGCAACTAATGAAAAACTGTTTTTT. Using reference TRBV2 and TRBJ1-4 for the parts outside the CDR3, the full variable domain is EPEVTQTPSHQVTQMGQEVILRCVPISNHLYFYWYRQILGQKVEFLVSFYNNEISEKSEIFDDQFSVERPDGSNFTLKIRSTKLEDSAMYFCASSEAATNEKLFFGSGTQLSVL.

In its sample, this clonotype was seen many times. The chain employs TRBV6-5 and TRBJ2-7; D gene uncertain. V was shortened by 5 bases and J by 7 bases, with 21 bases between the two germline ends. The CDR3 is 15 residues long. CDR1 MNHEY and CDR2 SVGAGI come from the germline V gene. The CDR3 DNA reads TGTGCCAGCAGTCCCAGAGCCCTGGATCCCGGGGAGCAGTACTTC. This encodes CASSPRALDPGEQYF.

This chain uses TRBV5-1 with TRBJ2-1; 8 positions match TRBD2. J lost 4 bases, V lost 0 bases, and 3 bases had no gene match. CDR3 length equals 15 residues. Per the germline V gene, CDR1 is SGHRS and CDR2 is YFSETQ. This CDR3 reads CASSLVTGGYNEQFF. The CDR3 coding sequence is TGCGCCAGCAGCTTGGTAACGGGGGGGTACAATGAGCAGTTCTTC.

The chain recombines TRBV7-2 with TRBJ1-6; D unresolved. Trimming removed 5 bases at V and 9 bases at J, with 11 bases between. CDR3 length: 13 amino acids. The germline V gene has CDR1 SGHTA and CDR2 FQGNSA. Written as DNA, the CDR3 is TGTGCCAGCAGCGGTTCAGTCCGTTCACCCCTCCACTTT. This translates into CASSGSVRSPLHF.

The chain carries TRBV18 and TRBJ1-2; D perhaps matches TRBD1 (5 bases). Trimming shortened V by 3 bases and J by 7 bases, and 18 bases separated the two germline ends. The CDR3 runs 15 residues. Germline assignment: CDR1 KGHSH and CDR2 LQKENI. The chain's CDR3 is CASSPEVRGALGYTF. The DNA for the CDR3 is TGTGCCAGCTCACCGGAAGTAAGGGGTGCACTTGGCTACACCTTC.